These 21 T cell receptor beta chains were all obtained from the same sample, sequenced in a study of blood T cell repertoires in COVID-19. The assay was immunoSEQ multiplex PCR, and TCRdb's table has in-frame clones only and misses some. The sample holds 280,000 or so clones, over 75% seen once. Sequencing was performed on peripheral blood. The receptor set was obtained from a human donor in a cohort sampled during active COVID-19.

The chain carries TRBV27 and TRBJ2-1; 9 bases fit TRBD2. The CDR3 length is 14 residues. The V gene end was trimmed by 6 bases and the J gene end by 7 bases; junction bases not matched to a gene: 7. The V gene's germline CDR1 is MNHEY and CDR2 SMNVEV (reference sequence). The CDR3 nucleotides are TGTGCCAGCAGCCGGCGGGAGGGCGTTAATGAGCAGTTCTTC. This translates into CASSRREGVNEQFF.

The chain couples TRBV18 to TRBJ2-3; 7 bases map to TRBD1. The V gene's germline CDR1 is KGHSH and CDR2 LQKENI. The CDR3 has 15 amino acids. V lost 3 bases, J lost 5 bases, and 8 bases stayed unmatched. The CDR3 DNA sequence: TGTGCCAGCTCACCTCGGCAGGGGGTAGGAGATACGCAGTATTTT. Protein sequence: CASSPRQGVGDTQYF.

The gene calls are TRBV27 and TRBJ1-5, with 7 bases aligning to TRBD1. The J segment lost 5 bases and the V segment lost 5 bases, leaving 6 bases of the junction unmatched. The CDR3 has 14 amino acids. Germline loops: CDR1 MNHEY, CDR2 SMNVEV (reference sequence). The CDR3 nucleotides read TGTGCCAGCAGTCCTGGGACAGCCTATCAGCCCCAGCATTTT. It codes for CASSPGTAYQPQHF.

This clone was seen more than once but under ten times. This chain links TRBV18 with TRBJ2-1; no clear D. Trimming pared 3 bases from V and 5 bases from J, leaving 5 bases between. The CDR3 contains 12 residues. Germline CDR1 is KGHSH and CDR2 is LQKENI. The CDR3 coding sequence is TGTGCCAGCTCACCGGCCGACAATGAGCAGTTCTTC. This translates into CASSPADNEQFF.

The rearrangement uses TRBV12-3 or TRBV12-4 and TRBJ1-2, with unresolved D. Deletions cut 5 bases from V and 7 bases from J, with 14 bases between. The CDR3 sequence is 13 residues long. The CDR3 here is CASSRTVSAGYTF. DNA of the CDR3: TGTGCCAGCAGTCGGACTGTTTCCGCTGGCTACACCTTC.

V and J are TRBV30 and TRBJ1-5, with D possibly TRBD1 on 6 matching bases. CDR3 length equals 13 residues. Trimming took off 2 bases at V and 5 bases at J, with 10 bases between the two ends. The germline V gene has CDR1 GTSNPN and CDR2 SVGIG (reference sequence). As DNA, the CDR3 is TGTGCCTGGAGTAGACAGGATGATCAGCCCCAGCATTTT. Amino acid sequence: CAWSRQDDQPQHF.

The chain has TRBV19 and TRBJ2-5, with 11 bases lining up with TRBD2. J lost 4 bases, V lost 6 bases, and 7 bases had no gene match. Germline loops: CDR1 LNHDA, CDR2 SQIVND (reference sequence). The CDR3 is made up of 15 amino acids. The CDR3 DNA reads as TGTGCCAGTAGAATGCTAGCGGGAGGAGTAGAGACCCAGTACTTC. Amino acid sequence: CASRMLAGGVETQYF.

The chain employs TRBV9 and TRBJ1-2, with 10 bases fitting TRBD1. Losses at the gene ends were 0 bases for V and 4 bases for J; bases not matched to a gene: 6. The germline V gene has CDR1 SGDLS and CDR2 YYNGEE. There are 16 residues in the CDR3. The CDR3 DNA reads as TGTGCCAGCAGCGTAGCCACCGGGACAGGGGTCTATGGCTACACCTTC. This gives the protein CASSVATGTGVYGYTF.

Points on this clone: This specimen includes other DNA sequences encoding the same CDR3. The rearrangement links TRBV28 to TRBJ1-2; 7 bases fit TRBD1. Germline trimming cut 6 bases from V and 5 bases from J; bases unmatched to any gene: 6. CDR1 and CDR2 (germline): MDHEN, SYDVKM. The CDR3 is made up of 13 amino acids. The CDR3 loop reads CASSVDRDYGYTF. The CDR3 region has the DNA TGTGCCAGCAGCGTAGACAGGGATTATGGCTACACCTTC.

The chain uses TRBV5-1 and TRBJ2-5; weak D call: TRBD1 (6 bases). Trimming stripped 4 bases from V and 4 bases from J, with 14 bases between. Germline CDR1 and CDR2: SGHRS and YFSETQ. CDR3 length equals 14 residues. The CDR3 reads CASSPRGMGETQYF. CDR3 in DNA: TGCGCCAGCAGCCCCAGGGGAATGGGAGAGACCCAGTACTTC.

The V call is TRBV12-3 or TRBV12-4, the J call TRBJ2-7, with a possible D match to TRBD1 (6 bases). The V end was cut by 3 bases, the J end by 6 bases, with 12 bases between. CDR3 length: 13 residues. CDR3 in amino acids: CASSFNRDGEQYF. The CDR3 coding sequence is TGTGCCAGCAGTTTCAACAGGGATGGCGAGCAGTACTTC.

The V gene is TRBV19, the J gene TRBJ2-3, with 9 bases matching TRBD1. Germline assignment: CDR1 LNHDA and CDR2 SQIVND (reference sequence). Trimming cost V 3 bases and J 3 bases; bases outside gene matches: 1. The CDR3 spans 14 residues. In DNA form, the CDR3 reads TGTGCCAGTAGTATCGGACAGGGGACAGATACGCAGTATTTT. Protein sequence: CASSIGQGTDTQYF.

The chain uses TRBV28 and TRBJ1-1, with 7 bases fitting TRBD1. V trimming: 5 bases; J trimming: 6 bases; junction bases outside the gene matches: 9. Germline V gives CDR1 MDHEN, CDR2 SYDVKM. The CDR3 runs 14 residues. The CDR3 nucleotides read TGTGCCAGCAGTACCCGACAGGGTAATCCTGAAGCTTTCTTT. This gives the protein CASSTRQGNPEAFF.

The J gene is TRBJ1-2, the V gene TRBV5-8; D uncertain. This CDR3 comprises 11 residues. The V and J ends lost 1 base and 11 bases respectively, with 9 bases between them. Germline V gene data show CDR1 as SGHTS and CDR2 as YDEGEE. CDR3 coding DNA: TGTGCCAGCAGCTTGACGGGGTTGTACACCTTC. Protein sequence: CASSLTGLYTF.

This clone occurred once. This rearrangement joins TRBV19 to TRBJ2-1; 8 bases fit TRBD2. This CDR3 has 15 residues. Germline V lookup: CDR1 LNHDA, CDR2 SQIVND (reference sequence). V lost 6 bases, J lost 5 bases, and 9 bases stayed unmatched. CDR3 amino acids: CASSSGRILDNEQFF. The CDR3 DNA sequence: TGTGCCAGTAGCAGCGGGAGAATCCTTGACAATGAGCAGTTCTTC.

J is TRBJ2-1 and V is TRBV11-3, with 9 nucleotides matching TRBD2. The CDR3 covers 15 residues. V lost 5 bases and J lost 5; bases outside the gene matches: 7. Germline assignment: CDR1 SGHNT and CDR2 YENEEA. CDR3 DNA sequence: TGTGCCAGCAGCGCTCGACTAGCGGCGAACAATGAGCAGTTCTTC. This codes for CASSARLAANNEQFF. Full variable domain (outside the CDR3, taken from reference TRBV11-3 and TRBJ2-1): EAGVVQSPRYKIIEKKQPVAFWCNPISGHNTLYWYLQNLGQGPELLIRYENEEAVDDSQLPKDRFSAERLKGVDSTLKIQPAELGDSAVYLCASSARLAANNEQFFGPGTRLTVL.

The V call is TRBV18, the J call TRBJ1-5, with unresolved D. The germline gives CDR1 KGHSH, CDR2 LQKENI. V lost 3 bases and J lost 4, with 7 bases in between. CDR3 length: 13 residues. The CDR3 DNA is TGTGCCAGCTCACCGGCGGGGAATCAGCCCCAGCATTTT. Translation: CASSPAGNQPQHF.

V and J are TRBV24-1 and TRBJ2-1, with a tentative D call TRBD2 (5 bases). Trimming removed 4 bases at V and 3 bases at J, with 12 bases between. Germline V lookup: CDR1 KGHDR, CDR2 SFDVKD. The CDR3 is 15 residues long. The CDR3: CATSDLDGLYNEQFF. The CDR3 nucleotides read TGTGCCACCAGTGACCTCGACGGACTCTACAATGAGCAGTTCTTC.

J is TRBJ2-5 and V is TRBV7-8, with 7 positions matching TRBD1. CDR1 and CDR2 (germline): SGHVS, FQNEAQ. Trimming cost V 5 bases and J 5 bases; bases outside gene matches: 8. The length of the CDR3 is 14 residues. CDR3: CASSPRQGGETQYF. In DNA form, the CDR3 reads TGTGCCAGCAGCCCCAGACAGGGTGGGGAGACCCAGTACTTC.

This clone has a single count. The chain carries TRBV7-8 and TRBJ2-7, with D perhaps matching TRBD1 (5 bases). Germline assignment: CDR1 SGHVS and CDR2 FQNEAQ. Between the trimmed V and J ends, which lost 2 bases and 1 base, there was a span of 15 bases. CDR3 length: 16 residues. In nucleotides, the CDR3 is TGTGCCAGCAGCTTAAGAAGGGGATCCCCTTCCTACGAGCAGTACTTC. Translating gives CASSLRRGSPSYEQYF.

The CDR3 DNA is TGTGCCAGCAGCCAAAATATTCGGCAGGGGTCTCTTAACACTGAAGCTTTCTTT. The encoded protein is CASSQNIRQGSLNTEAFF. The chain carries TRBV4-2 and TRBJ1-1, with a weak D call TRBD1 (6 bases). V dropped 2 bases and J dropped 2 bases, with 21 bases sitting between them. Per the germline V gene, CDR1 is LGHNA and CDR2 is YNFKEQ. The CDR3 totals 18 residues.